This TCR beta chain was captured by sequencing in a study of T-cell reconstitution after alpha-beta-depleted transplantation in children. For this clonotype: Its antigen is unidentified.

Unique molecular identifiers were used in preparing the TCRbeta library. In TCRdb, the PCR reads were re-called with MiXCR into one record per CDR3 protein. The sample yields hundreds of thousands of distinct CDR3 sequences, about 12% seen once. Study findings and constraints: As was reported, about two months after transplant, alpha-beta T cells came from several hundred expanded graft clones.

This sequence originates from a girl aged 2 to 9 with congenital amegakaryocytic thrombocytopenia, due to receive a stem cell transplant. The sequencing used PBMCs, collected before TCRalphabeta/CD19-depleted stem cell transplant.

The CDR3 DNA follows: TGCAGTGCTAGAGATTCGCTAGCGGGAGCCAATGAGCAGTTCTTC. Its translation is CSARDSLAGANEQFF. This chain connects TRBV20-1 to TRBJ2-1; 10 bases line up with TRBD2. The V and J ends lost 0 bases and 6 bases, in that order; junction bases with no gene match: 5. The CDR3 consists of 15 residues. Per germline, CDR1 DFQATT and CDR2 SNEGSKA (reference sequence).